These T cell receptor beta chains were read from a single sample in a study of STAT3 mutations in large granular lymphocyte leukemia. Assay used: immunoSEQ multiplex PCR; TCRdb lists only in-frame clones, some missing. Seen here are some 30,000 clones, more than 75% observed once, and the top ten hold about an eighth. Sample: peripheral blood mononuclear cells. Receptors originate from a man between 60 and 75 years old with T-cell large granular lymphocyte leukemia. Some clones in this sample may be carry-over from other donors' samples. Each CDR3 is given with its conserved first and last residue. D genes are given only for firm matches. Clone size is given for some rows only: seen once, a few or many times, or a class if the clone is expanded.

V	D	size	J	CDR3	DNA
TRBV7-8	NA	NA	TRBJ1-5	CASSSQGYQPQHF	TGTGCCAGCAGCTCTCAGGGCTATCAGCCCCAGCATTTT
TRBV7-9	NA	NA	TRBJ1-5	CASSQAGGSQPQHF	TGTGCCAGCAGCCAGGCGGGGGGGAGTCAGCCCCAGCATTTT
TRBV7-9	NA	NA	TRBJ2-2	CASRSLLAGGMNTGELFF	TGTGCCAGCAGGAGCTTACTGGCCGGCGGGATGAACACCGGGGAGCTGTTTTTT
TRBV10-2	NA	NA	TRBJ2-1	CASSGGAGPLF	TGCGCCAGCAGTGGTGGTGCGGGACCCCTCTTC
TRBV27	TRBD2	NA	TRBJ2-3	CASSPSGTSGITQYF	TGTGCCAGCAGTCCCTCCGGGACTAGCGGGATCACGCAGTATTTT
TRBV7-9	TRBD1	NA	TRBJ2-2	CASSSMNNRGPGELFF	TGTGCCAGCAGCTCGATGAATAACAGGGGACCAGGGGAGCTGTTTTTT
TRBV4-1	NA	NA	TRBJ2-7	CASSQDLIGEQYF	TGCGCCAGCAGCCAGGACTTGATCGGGGAGCAGTACTTC
TRBV18	NA	NA	TRBJ1-1	CASSPLPGEDAFF	TGTGCCAGCTCACCCCTCCCCGGAGAGGATGCTTTCTTT
TRBV29-1	TRBD2	NA	TRBJ2-3	CSVEGGRALSTDTQYF	TGCAGCGTTGAGGGCGGGAGGGCCCTTAGCACAGATACGCAGTATTTT
TRBV5-4	NA	NA	TRBJ2-3	CASSLGRAGSTDTQYF	TGTGCCAGCAGCCTAGGTCGGGCAGGAAGCACAGATACGCAGTATTTT
TRBV2	NA	NA	TRBJ1-2	CASSGGTPPGRGGYTF	TGTGCCAGCAGCGGTGGGACTCCCCCGGGTCGAGGGGGCTACACCTTC
TRBV27	TRBD1	NA	TRBJ2-7	CASNYPDRSYEQYF	TGTGCCAGCAATTATCCGGACAGGTCCTACGAGCAGTACTTC
TRBV7-7	TRBD2	NA	TRBJ2-7	CAGILGLAGLEQYF	TGTGCAGGTATTTTAGGACTAGCGGGCCTCGAGCAGTACTTC
TRBV5-4	NA	once	TRBJ2-5	CASSLVGRRSETQYF	TGTGCCAGCAGCTTGGTCGGCCGACGTTCAGAGACCCAGTACTTC
TRBV11-2	NA	NA	TRBJ2-7	CASSLERDQYF	TGTGCCAGCAGCTTAGAGAGAGATCAGTACTTC
TRBV5-4	NA	NA	TRBJ2-3	CASSAGPGTTQYF	TGTGCCAGCAGCGCGGGGCCCGGGACTACGCAGTATTTT
TRBV7-9	NA	once	TRBJ2-6	CASSLVAGSSGANVLTF	TGTGCCAGCAGCTTAGTAGCAGGGAGCTCTGGGGCCAACGTCCTGACTTTC
TRBV28	NA	NA	TRBJ1-5	CATLRGGAQTLNQPQHF	TGTGCCACGCTACGTGGGGGGGCCCAAACCCTCAATCAGCCCCAGCATTTT
TRBV18	TRBD2	NA	TRBJ2-7	CASSVTSGRKADEQYF	TGTGCCAGCTCAGTCACTAGCGGGAGGAAAGCGGACGAGCAGTACTTC
TRBV30	NA	NA	TRBJ2-1	CAWSSGGGPDNEQFF	TGTGCCTGGAGCTCAGGGGGAGGGCCGGACAATGAGCAGTTCTTC
TRBV27	TRBD2	few	TRBJ2-7	CASSSSGGPYEQYF	TGTGCCAGCAGTTCTAGCGGAGGCCCCTACGAGCAGTACTTC
TRBV7-9	TRBD1	NA	TRBJ2-7	CASSSRDSVPYEQYF	TGTGCCAGCAGCTCCCGGGACAGTGTCCCCTACGAGCAGTACTTC
TRBV2	TRBD2	NA	TRBJ2-5	CASSYLAGEETQYF	TGTGCCAGCAGTTATCTAGCGGGAGAAGAGACCCAGTACTTC
TRBV7-9	NA	NA	TRBJ2-7	CASSLGGGGYEQYF	TGTGCCAGCAGCCTGGGAGGGGGGGGGTACGAGCAGTACTTC
TRBV28	NA	NA	TRBJ2-6	CASTPTGVSSGANVLTF	TGTGCCAGCACCCCGACAGGCGTTAGCTCTGGGGCCAACGTCCTGACTTTC
TRBV18	TRBD2	once	TRBJ2-7	CASSRSGTSGSITYEQYF	TGTGCCAGCTCACGATCCGGGACTAGCGGGAGTATAACCTACGAGCAGTACTTC